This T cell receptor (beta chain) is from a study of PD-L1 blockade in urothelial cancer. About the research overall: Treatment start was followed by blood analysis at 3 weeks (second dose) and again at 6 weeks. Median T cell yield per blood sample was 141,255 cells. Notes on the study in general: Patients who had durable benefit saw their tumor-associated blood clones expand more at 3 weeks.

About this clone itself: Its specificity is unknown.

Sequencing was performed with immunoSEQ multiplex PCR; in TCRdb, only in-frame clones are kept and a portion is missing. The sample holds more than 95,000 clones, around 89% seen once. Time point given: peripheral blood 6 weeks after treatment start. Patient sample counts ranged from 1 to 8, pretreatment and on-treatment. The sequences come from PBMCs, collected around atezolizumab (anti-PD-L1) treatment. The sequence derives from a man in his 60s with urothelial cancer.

CDR3 region: CASSPGQGNYGYTF. In DNA, the CDR3 is TGTGCCAGCAGCCCCGGACAGGGGAACTATGGCTACACCTTC. The chain employs TRBV14 and TRBJ1-2, with 9 bases lining up with TRBD1. CDR3 size: 14 residues. Germline values: CDR1 SGHDN, CDR2 FVKESK. V trimming: 4 bases; J trimming: 2 bases; junction bases outside the gene matches: 2.